Listed below are T cell receptor beta chains from one sample, sequenced in a study of T cell repertoires in cytomegalovirus infection. In TCRdb, the reads were re-called with MiXCR into one record per CDR3 protein. Of 310,000 or so distinct CDR3 sequences listed, 17% are singletons. Material for sequencing was PBMCs. These receptors came from a human donor in good health (CMV status not recorded). Some clones in this sample may be carry-over from other donors' samples. Each CDR3 is given with its conserved first and last residue. The D gene is left open where the match is weak. Only some rows state a clone size, as once, few, many or a class for expanded clones.

J gene: TRBJ1-1
D gene: -
clone size: many
V gene: TRBV7-2
CDR3 DNA: TGTGCCAGCAGCTTAGGGCGCATTGAAGCTTTCTTT
CDR3 protein: CASSLGRIEAFF

J gene: TRBJ2-5
D gene: TRBD1
clone size: -
V gene: TRBV11-2
CDR3 DNA: TGTGCCAGCAGCCTCGGACAGGGGGCGATTAGGGAGACCCAGTACTTC
CDR3 protein: CASSLGQGAIRETQYF

J gene: TRBJ2-7
D gene: TRBD2
clone size: many
V gene: TRBV6-1
CDR3 DNA: TGTGCCAGCAGTTATACGGGGGGGCATCTCTACGAGCAGTACTTC
CDR3 protein: CASSYTGGHLYEQYF

J gene: TRBJ1-5
D gene: TRBD1
clone size: many
V gene: TRBV20-1
CDR3 DNA: TGCAGTGCCCTCTCCGGACAGGGAGGCAATCAGCCCCAGCATTTT
CDR3 protein: CSALSGQGGNQPQHF

J gene: TRBJ2-1
D gene: -
clone size: -
V gene: TRBV15
CDR3 DNA: TGTGCCACCAGCAGAGGTCTGTTCTTC
CDR3 protein: CATSRGLFF

J gene: TRBJ1-2
D gene: -
clone size: many
V gene: TRBV4-1
CDR3 DNA: TGCGCCAGCAGCCTCTTTCGTGAGGATAGGTATGGCTACACCTTC
CDR3 protein: CASSLFREDRYGYTF

J gene: TRBJ1-1
D gene: -
clone size: -
V gene: TRBV5-1
CDR3 DNA: TGCGCCAGCAATCCAGGGACCGAGAACACTGAAGCTTTCTTT
CDR3 protein: CASNPGTENTEAFF

J gene: TRBJ2-4
D gene: TRBD2
clone size: few
V gene: TRBV5-8
CDR3 DNA: TGTGCCAGCAGCTTTTTCTTACCAGCGGGGGTATCCAAAAACATTCAGTACTTC
CDR3 protein: CASSFFLPAGVSKNIQYF

J gene: TRBJ2-3
D gene: TRBD1
clone size: -
V gene: TRBV6-1
CDR3 DNA: TGTGCCAGCAGTCGGACAGGGGTTCGGGATACGCAGTATTTT
CDR3 protein: CASSRTGVRDTQYF

J gene: TRBJ1-1
D gene: -
clone size: -
V gene: TRBV6-5
CDR3 DNA: TGTGCCAGCAGTTCCACTCCACACAGGACTGAAGCTTTCTTT
CDR3 protein: CASSSTPHRTEAFF

J gene: TRBJ2-3
D gene: -
clone size: -
V gene: TRBV7-3
CDR3 DNA: TGTGCCAGCAGCTTAGTATCATTCACAGATACGCAGTATTTT
CDR3 protein: CASSLVSFTDTQYF

J gene: TRBJ1-5
D gene: -
clone size: -
V gene: TRBV28
CDR3 DNA: TGTGCCAGCAACACAAGGGGAGCGGGCAATCAGCCCCAGCATTTT
CDR3 protein: CASNTRGAGNQPQHF

J gene: TRBJ2-2
D gene: -
clone size: few
V gene: TRBV18
CDR3 DNA: TGTGCCAGCTCACCAGGGATCATCACCGGGGAGCTGTTTTTT
CDR3 protein: CASSPGIITGELFF

J gene: TRBJ1-5
D gene: TRBD1
clone size: many
V gene: TRBV7-6
CDR3 DNA: TGTGCCAGCAGCCCGGGGACAGGGAGCAATCAGCCCCAGCATTTT
CDR3 protein: CASSPGTGSNQPQHF

J gene: TRBJ2-4
D gene: TRBD1
clone size: -
V gene: TRBV15
CDR3 DNA: TGTGCCACCAGCAGCCCGGGACAGGGGCCGGACATTCAGTACTTC
CDR3 protein: CATSSPGQGPDIQYF

J gene: TRBJ1-5
D gene: -
clone size: many
V gene: TRBV12-3/TRBV12-4
CDR3 DNA: TGTGCCAGCAGTCCCGACGGGGCTGGACAGATCAATCAGCCCCAGCATTTT
CDR3 protein: CASSPDGAGQINQPQHF

J gene: TRBJ1-6
D gene: TRBD1
clone size: many
V gene: TRBV11-2
CDR3 DNA: TGTGCCAGCAGCTTTAGTGGGGACAGGTTGGATTCACCCCTCCACTTT
CDR3 protein: CASSFSGDRLDSPLHF

J gene: TRBJ1-2
D gene: -
clone size: many
V gene: TRBV10-3
CDR3 DNA: TGTGCCATCAGTGAGATCGAGACACTCAACTATGGCTACACCTTC
CDR3 protein: CAISEIETLNYGYTF

J gene: TRBJ1-5
D gene: -
clone size: -
V gene: TRBV6-2/TRBV6-3
CDR3 DNA: TGTGCCAGCAGCACCCGGTTTGGGGCCGTCAATCAGCCCCAGCATTTT
CDR3 protein: CASSTRFGAVNQPQHF

J gene: TRBJ2-7
D gene: -
clone size: few
V gene: TRBV6-2/TRBV6-3
CDR3 DNA: TGTGCCAGCAGTTACTCGAAGGCGGGGACCCACGAGCAGTACTTC
CDR3 protein: CASSYSKAGTHEQYF

J gene: TRBJ2-1
D gene: TRBD2
clone size: -
V gene: TRBV6-2/TRBV6-3
CDR3 DNA: TGTGCCAGCAGTTTCCGACTAGCGGGGGGCAATAGCGCCTACAATGAGCAGTTCTTC
CDR3 protein: CASSFRLAGGNSAYNEQFF

J gene: TRBJ2-7
D gene: -
clone size: -
V gene: TRBV20-1
CDR3 DNA: TGCAGTGCTAGAGAGCCTGCGGCAGCCGAGTTCTACGAGCAGTACTTC
CDR3 protein: CSAREPAAAEFYEQYF

J gene: TRBJ1-5
D gene: -
clone size: many
V gene: TRBV2
CDR3 DNA: TGTGCCAGCAGTGAAGAGGGGACAAGCAATCAGCCCCAGCATTTT
CDR3 protein: CASSEEGTSNQPQHF

J gene: TRBJ2-3
D gene: -
clone size: -
V gene: TRBV7-2
CDR3 DNA: TGTGCCAGCAGCAACCTCCCGGGACCTAGCACAGATACGCAGTATTTT
CDR3 protein: CASSNLPGPSTDTQYF

J gene: TRBJ2-1
D gene: TRBD2
clone size: -
V gene: TRBV12-3/TRBV12-4
CDR3 DNA: TGTGCCAGCAGTACAAGCGGGGGGGTTCTCAATGAGCAGTTCTTC
CDR3 protein: CASSTSGGVLNEQFF

J gene: TRBJ2-5
D gene: -
clone size: few
V gene: TRBV7-2
CDR3 DNA: TGTGCCAGCAGCTTAGAGTGGGGCCGGGAGACCCAGTACTTC
CDR3 protein: CASSLEWGRETQYF

J gene: TRBJ2-4
D gene: -
clone size: few
V gene: TRBV15
CDR3 DNA: TGTGCCACCAGCAGAGAGGGAAACATTCAGTACTTC
CDR3 protein: CATSREGNIQYF

J gene: TRBJ2-7
D gene: TRBD2
clone size: -
V gene: TRBV4-1
CDR3 DNA: TGCGCCAGCAGCCAAGGGACTAGCGGGGGGAGGGAGCAGTACTTC
CDR3 protein: CASSQGTSGGREQYF

J gene: TRBJ2-7
D gene: -
clone size: -
V gene: TRBV7-3
CDR3 DNA: TGTGCCAGCAGCTTCCTGGGACGGAACTACGAGCAGTACTTC
CDR3 protein: CASSFLGRNYEQYF

J gene: TRBJ1-1
D gene: -
clone size: few
V gene: TRBV14
CDR3 DNA: TGTGCCAGCAGCCAAGATCTAGGGGACACTGAAGCTTTCTTT
CDR3 protein: CASSQDLGDTEAFF

J gene: TRBJ1-2
D gene: -
clone size: -
V gene: TRBV19
CDR3 DNA: TGTGCCAGTATCGATCTCCGACAGTCCCTCTATGGCTACACCTTC
CDR3 protein: CASIDLRQSLYGYTF

J gene: TRBJ1-2
D gene: -
clone size: -
V gene: TRBV20-1
CDR3 DNA: TGCAGTGCTAGTAAAACGGACGGCTATGGCTACACCTTC
CDR3 protein: CSASKTDGYGYTF

J gene: TRBJ1-4
D gene: TRBD1
clone size: -
V gene: TRBV4-1
CDR3 DNA: TGCGCCAGCAGCCACCCCAACGGACAGGCTAATGAAAAACTGTTTTTT
CDR3 protein: CASSHPNGQANEKLFF

J gene: TRBJ2-6
D gene: -
clone size: many
V gene: TRBV11-3
CDR3 DNA: TGTGCCAGCAGCTCAGGGGTTGGGGCCAACGTCCTGACTTTC
CDR3 protein: CASSSGVGANVLTF

J gene: TRBJ2-3
D gene: TRBD2
clone size: -
V gene: TRBV6-4
CDR3 DNA: TGTGCCAGCAGTGAGTCTCAGGGGACTAGCTCAGATACGCAGTATTTT
CDR3 protein: CASSESQGTSSDTQYF

J gene: TRBJ2-7
D gene: TRBD1
clone size: -
V gene: TRBV2
CDR3 DNA: TGTGCCAGCAGTGAAGCGCTTCAGGGGGCTTACGAGCAGTACTTC
CDR3 protein: CASSEALQGAYEQYF